This T cell receptor (beta chain) was sequenced for a study of shared clonotypes between healthy human individuals (TCRdb year 2020). About the investigation overall: Three men and a couple of women, aged 18 to 49 years, made up the cohort. Per donor, leukapheresis produced somewhere between about 0.94 and 9 billion PBMCs. Different laboratories and diverse techniques were used to prepare libraries and sequence TCR repertoires, to increase sequencing depth and limit assay-specific biases. For each donor, CD4 naive and CD4 memory were each run on three plates, CD8 naive on two plates, and CD8 memory on one plate. To estimate repertoire size and how much clonotypes are shared between individuals, the study performed deep sequencing of blood TCR repertoires from about 5 healthy adults.

Remarks on this clone: The antigen it recognizes is unknown. The record has no base qualities; no much larger clone is one base away.

Trimming accounts for 1 base at V and 4 bases at J, while the number of junction bases matched to no gene is 2. The CDR3, from cysteine to phenylalanine, totals 15 residues. Left in the record is the CDR3 DNA by itself, 45 bases read in frame from the first base. The germline V gene supplies CDR1 MGHRA and CDR2 YSYEKL. The donors were healthy, HIV-negative adults with no recently reported acute infections or vaccinations. Only Caucasian adults living in Nashville, Tennessee, USA were represented among the donors. CD4+ T cells were enriched by magnetic negative selection; naive cells were then positively selected on CD45RA, and the negative fraction formed the memory subset. Blood was collected by leukapheresis, and PBMCs were isolated by Ficoll-Histopaque density gradient centrifugation and then cryopreserved in liquid nitrogen vapor phase. Analytical flow cytometry was used to check the purity and quantity of every magnetically sorted T cell population. Genomic DNA was isolated from every sorted fraction and measured by UV absorbance on a Nanodrop 2000c.

The study at large found these results: Naive subsets generally had larger estimated clonotype richness than memory subsets. Sharing across four donors was observed for around 4.8% of naive CD4, around 3.5% of naive CD8, 2.3% of memory CD4, and roughly 0.43% of memory CD8 clonotypes. Because the study included a small number of donors, the genetic and exposure-history diversity represented was limited. Even with the large sequencing depth, rarefaction of the sorted-subset datasets indicated that sequencing was incomplete. Only blood was sampled, and tissue TCR repertoires likely differ from those in blood. Higher generation probabilities were observed for clonotypes shared by all four sorted-subset donors than for non-shared clonotypes. Based on pairwise subsampling, the degree of clonotype sharing among donors was expected to be affected by sequencing depth.

Using the deep immunoSEQ assay, TCR CDR3 regions were amplified from genomic DNA by multiplex PCR. For each cell subset, the extracted genomic DNA was distributed evenly across all wells of several immunoSEQ 96-well plates, and each plate served as one replicate. For sorted subsets, around 0.2 ug genomic DNA, equal to 30,000 to 35,000 T cell genomes, was loaded into each replicate PCR. The purified libraries were quantified using a Qubit 3.0 fluorometer, sized with a Bioanalyzer 2100, and then quantified again using the KAPA Library Quantification kit. Every immunoSEQ 96-well plate was sequenced on a dedicated single-read 150-cycle Illumina NextSeq 550 flow cell. The source study handled its data this way. Because the immunoSEQ output held only junctional sequences and lacked quality scores, the filtering could not match the filtering applied to full-length reads. Sequences were annotated with PyIR, a Python wrapper for IgBLAST v1.9, using IMGT germline references to assign V/J genes and CDR3. Any read was removed if the V/J assignment was weak (E-value above 1e-6), the CDR3 was missing, or the read contained stop codons, out-of-frame junctions, or ambiguous translated residues. A V3J clonotype was defined by an identical inferred V gene, J gene, and CDR3 amino acid sequence. To compute the percentage overlap between repertoires, the number of shared unique clonotypes was divided by the size of the smaller repertoire. Richness of each repertoire was evaluated using RTK rarefaction, the Chao1 estimator, and Recon v2.1 estimates of unobserved clonotypes. Generation probabilities for all TCRbeta clonotypes obtained by the gDNA method from a handful of donors were computed using OLGA. TCRdb limited this immuneACCESS table to in-frame rearrangements with V and J called. A share of clones is missing; checked studies link under half to unresolved V genes, and the rest is unexplained. V and J calls and clone size are those listed in that table; D and trimming were worked out from the DNA. The sample contains more than 550,000 clones, just under 75% of them found a single time. About 1.8% of the sample comes from the top ten.

This sequence was found in a woman younger than 45 in good health. The rearranged chain carries TRBV4-1 and TRBJ1-5; 9 bases in between match TRBD1. The sample consisted of memory CD4+ T cells sorted from blood. This sample's cell subset or site label indicates: CD45RA-negative fraction. The DNA is as follows: TGCGCCAGCAGCCAAGGGGACAGGGCGAATCAGCCCCAGCATTTT. It specifies CASSQGDRANQPQHF.